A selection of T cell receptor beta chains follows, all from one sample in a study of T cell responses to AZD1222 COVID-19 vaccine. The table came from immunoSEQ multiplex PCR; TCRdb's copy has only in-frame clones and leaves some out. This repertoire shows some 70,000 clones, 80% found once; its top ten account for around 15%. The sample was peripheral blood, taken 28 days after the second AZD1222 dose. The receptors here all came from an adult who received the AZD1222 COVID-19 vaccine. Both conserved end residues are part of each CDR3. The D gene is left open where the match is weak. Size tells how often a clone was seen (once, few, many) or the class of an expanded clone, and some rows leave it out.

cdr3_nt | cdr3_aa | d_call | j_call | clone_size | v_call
TGCGCCAGCAGCCAACCCAACTTCAGGGCAACTAATGAAAAACTGTTTTTT | CASSQPNFRATNEKLFF | . | TRBJ1-4 | . | TRBV4-1
TGTGCCAGCAGTTTAGGGCGGGCTCAGCCCCAGCATTTT | CASSLGRAQPQHF | . | TRBJ1-5 | . | TRBV12-3/TRBV12-4
TGTGCCAGCAGCCAAGGGACTAGCGGGACCCAGTACTTC | CASSQGTSGTQYF | TRBD2 | TRBJ2-5 | . | TRBV3-1/TRBV3-2
TGTGCCAGCTCCGGCCCCCACGGGGCCGATGAGCAGTTCTTC | CASSGPHGADEQFF | . | TRBJ2-1 | . | TRBV18
TGTGCCAGCAGCCTCCAAGGAGGCTATGGCTACACCTTC | CASSLQGGYGYTF | . | TRBJ1-2 | . | TRBV11-2
TGTGCCAGCAGCGTAGATTCTCGAGAGACCCAGTACTTC | CASSVDSRETQYF | . | TRBJ2-5 | . | TRBV9
TGTGCCAGCAGCTTAACCAGGGGATACGAGCAGTACTTC | CASSLTRGYEQYF | . | TRBJ2-7 | . | TRBV13
TGCAGCGTTCGGGACGTTTCTAGCACAGATACGCAGTATTTT | CSVRDVSSTDTQYF | . | TRBJ2-3 | . | TRBV29-1
TGCGCCAGCAGCTTGGACGGGGATAACTATGGCTACACCTTC | CASSLDGDNYGYTF | . | TRBJ1-2 | . | TRBV5-1
TGTGCCAGCAGCTTAGGTGGCAAATCCTACGAGCAGTACTTC | CASSLGGKSYEQYF | . | TRBJ2-7 | . | TRBV11-2
TGTGCCAGTAGTCGTAGCTTCTCTGGAAACACCATATATTTT | CASSRSFSGNTIYF | . | TRBJ1-3 | . | TRBV19
TGTGCCAGCAGCTTTTTCCCGGGACCCAGGGGTAATGAAAAACTGTTTTTT | CASSFFPGPRGNEKLFF | . | TRBJ1-4 | . | TRBV5-5
TGTGCCACCAGTGGGACTAGCGGGGCCAGCACAGATACGCAGTATTTT | CATSGTSGASTDTQYF | TRBD2 | TRBJ2-3 | . | TRBV24-1
TGTGCCAGCAGCCCGCAATACAGCTCTGGCTACACCTTC | CASSPQYSSGYTF | . | TRBJ1-2 | once | TRBV7-9
TGTGCCAGCAGTTACTCGTTGGTAAATTCACCCCTCCACTTT | CASSYSLVNSPLHF | . | TRBJ1-6 | . | TRBV6-5
TGTGCCAGCAGCTCCCGCCGCGAGAACACTGAAGCTTTCTTT | CASSSRRENTEAFF | . | TRBJ1-1 | . | TRBV7-6
TGCGCCAGCAGCTTGGAAGGGGGGGCTGGTAGGAATGAGCAGTTCTTC | CASSLEGGAGRNEQFF | . | TRBJ2-1 | once | TRBV5-1
TGTGCCAGTAGTTCGCTAGCGGGGTACAATGAGCAGTTCTTC | CASSSLAGYNEQFF | TRBD2 | TRBJ2-1 | once | TRBV19
TGTGCCAGCAACTTAAAGCCACAAGAAAAACTGTTTTTT | CASNLKPQEKLFF | . | TRBJ1-4 | few | TRBV2
TGCGCCAGCCGCAAGGAAGCGGGGGACACCGGGGAGCTGTTTTTT | CASRKEAGDTGELFF | TRBD2 | TRBJ2-2 | . | TRBV5-1
TGCGCCAGCAGCCAAGAGGGTCCTCTGCGTGGCTACACCTTC | CASSQEGPLRGYTF | . | TRBJ1-2 | . | TRBV4-1
TGTGCCAGCAGTGCCGTGCCCGAGATTTACAATGAGCAGTTCTTC | CASSAVPEIYNEQFF | . | TRBJ2-1 | . | TRBV2
TGTGCCAGCAGCCCAAATTACTTAGCGTTTTCCAGAAACACCGGGGAGCTGTTTTTT | CASSPNYLAFSRNTGELFF | . | TRBJ2-2 | . | TRBV11-2
TGTGCCAGCCAGCCCGACAGGAACGAGCAGTACTTC | CASQPDRNEQYF | . | TRBJ2-7 | . | TRBV2
TGTGCCAGCAGCTTAGGGTCCGGGTACTATGGCTACACCTTC | CASSLGSGYYGYTF | . | TRBJ1-2 | . | TRBV7-3
TGTGCCAGCAGCTTTTCTGAATCTGGAAACACCATATATTTT | CASSFSESGNTIYF | . | TRBJ1-3 | . | TRBV7-9
TGTGCCAGCAGGGACAGGGAGGCTGAAGCTTTCTTT | CASRDREAEAFF | TRBD1 | TRBJ1-1 | . | TRBV12-3/TRBV12-4
TGTGCCAGCAGAACTAGCGGGGATTTGTACGAGCAGTACTTC | CASRTSGDLYEQYF | TRBD2 | TRBJ2-7 | . | TRBV6-5
TGTGCCTGGAGTAGGTGGGGACAGGGACCGTTGGTGGGTGGCTACACCTTC | CAWSRWGQGPLVGGYTF | TRBD1 | TRBJ1-2 | . | TRBV30
TGTGCCAGCAGCCATGGGACAGATTATGGCTACACCTTC | CASSHGTDYGYTF | TRBD1 | TRBJ1-2 | . | TRBV3-1/TRBV3-2
TGTGCCCAAGGTCAGCCCCAGCATTTT | CAQGQPQHF | . | TRBJ1-5 | . | TRBV7-6
TGTGCCAGCAGTGAAGGGGACAGGGGGATCTCCTACGAGCAGTACTTC | CASSEGDRGISYEQYF | TRBD1 | TRBJ2-7 | . | TRBV6-1
TGTGCCAGTAGTAAGACAGGGGCCTGGGATACGCAGTATTTT | CASSKTGAWDTQYF | TRBD1 | TRBJ2-3 | . | TRBV19
TGTGCCAGCAGTGAACTAGCGGGGGGGCCCGGGGAGCTGTTTTTT | CASSELAGGPGELFF | TRBD2 | TRBJ2-2 | . | TRBV6-1
TGTGCCAGCAGCGAGACAGGGGGCGGGCTAACTGAAGCTTTCTTT | CASSETGGGLTEAFF | TRBD1 | TRBJ1-1 | . | TRBV6-6
TGTGCCAGCAGTAAACAGGCATTGAACACTGAAGCTTTCTTT | CASSKQALNTEAFF | . | TRBJ1-1 | once | TRBV27
TGTGCAAGTCGCTTAGCGGTAACGAAAGGACCCTCTAATTCACCCCTCCACTTT | CASRLAVTKGPSNSPLHF | . | TRBJ1-6 | . | TRBV12-2
TGTGCCAGCAGTTCCCCGACTAGCGGGGGGCCCTCTTACACCGGGGAGCTGTTTTTT | CASSSPTSGGPSYTGELFF | TRBD2 | TRBJ2-2 | . | TRBV6-2/TRBV6-3